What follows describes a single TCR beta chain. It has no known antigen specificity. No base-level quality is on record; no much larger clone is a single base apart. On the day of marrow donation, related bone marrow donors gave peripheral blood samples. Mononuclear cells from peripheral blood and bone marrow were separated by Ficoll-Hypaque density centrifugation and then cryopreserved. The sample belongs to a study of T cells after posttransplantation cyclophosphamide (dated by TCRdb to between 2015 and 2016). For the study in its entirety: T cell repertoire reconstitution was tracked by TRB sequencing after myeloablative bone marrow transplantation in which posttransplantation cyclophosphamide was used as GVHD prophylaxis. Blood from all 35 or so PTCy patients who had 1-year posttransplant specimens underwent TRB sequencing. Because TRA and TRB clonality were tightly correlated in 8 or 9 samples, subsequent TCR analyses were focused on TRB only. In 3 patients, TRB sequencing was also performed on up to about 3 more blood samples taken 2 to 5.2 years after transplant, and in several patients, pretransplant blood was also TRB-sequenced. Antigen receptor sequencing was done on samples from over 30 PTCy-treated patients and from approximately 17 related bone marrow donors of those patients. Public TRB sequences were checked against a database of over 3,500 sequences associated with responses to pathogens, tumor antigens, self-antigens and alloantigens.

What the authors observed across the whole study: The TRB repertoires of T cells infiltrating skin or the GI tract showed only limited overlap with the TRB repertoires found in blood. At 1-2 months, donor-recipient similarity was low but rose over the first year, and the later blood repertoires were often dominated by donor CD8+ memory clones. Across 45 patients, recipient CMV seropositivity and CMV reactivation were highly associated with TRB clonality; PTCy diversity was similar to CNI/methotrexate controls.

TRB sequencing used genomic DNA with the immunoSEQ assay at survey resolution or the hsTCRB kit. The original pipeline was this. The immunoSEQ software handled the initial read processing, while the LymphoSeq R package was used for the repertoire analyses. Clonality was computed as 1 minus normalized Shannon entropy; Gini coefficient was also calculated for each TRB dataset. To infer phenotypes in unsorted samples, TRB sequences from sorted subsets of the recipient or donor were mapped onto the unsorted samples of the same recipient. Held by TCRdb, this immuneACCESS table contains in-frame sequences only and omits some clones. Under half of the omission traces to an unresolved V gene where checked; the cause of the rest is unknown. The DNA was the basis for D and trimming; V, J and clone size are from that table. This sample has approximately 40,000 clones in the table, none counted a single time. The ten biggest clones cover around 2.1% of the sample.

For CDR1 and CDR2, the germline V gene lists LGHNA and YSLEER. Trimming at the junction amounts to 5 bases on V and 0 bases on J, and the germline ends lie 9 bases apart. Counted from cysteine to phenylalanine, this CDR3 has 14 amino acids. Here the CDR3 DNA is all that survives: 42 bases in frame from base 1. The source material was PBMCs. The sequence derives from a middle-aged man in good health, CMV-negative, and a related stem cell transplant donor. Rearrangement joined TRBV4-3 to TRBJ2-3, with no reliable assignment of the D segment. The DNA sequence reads TGCGCCAGCAGCATGACATCTAGCACAGATACGCAGTATTTT. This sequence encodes CASSMTSSTDTQYF.